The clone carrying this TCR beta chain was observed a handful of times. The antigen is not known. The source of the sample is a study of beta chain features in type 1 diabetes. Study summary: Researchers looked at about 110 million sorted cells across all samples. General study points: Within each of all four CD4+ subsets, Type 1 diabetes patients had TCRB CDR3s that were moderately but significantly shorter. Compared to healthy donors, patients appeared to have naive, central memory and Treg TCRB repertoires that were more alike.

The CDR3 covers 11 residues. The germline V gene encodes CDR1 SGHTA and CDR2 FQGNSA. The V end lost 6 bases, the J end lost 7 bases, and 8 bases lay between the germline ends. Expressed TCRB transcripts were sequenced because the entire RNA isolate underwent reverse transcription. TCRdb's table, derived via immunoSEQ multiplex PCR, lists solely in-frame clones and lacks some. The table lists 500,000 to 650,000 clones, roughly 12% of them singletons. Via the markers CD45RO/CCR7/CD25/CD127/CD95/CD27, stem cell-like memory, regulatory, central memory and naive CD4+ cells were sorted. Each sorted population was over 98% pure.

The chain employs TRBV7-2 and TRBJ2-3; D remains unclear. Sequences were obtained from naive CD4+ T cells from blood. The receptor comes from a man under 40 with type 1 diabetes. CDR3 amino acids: CASRGQNTQYF. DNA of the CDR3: TGTGCCAGCAGAGGGCAAAATACGCAGTATTTT.